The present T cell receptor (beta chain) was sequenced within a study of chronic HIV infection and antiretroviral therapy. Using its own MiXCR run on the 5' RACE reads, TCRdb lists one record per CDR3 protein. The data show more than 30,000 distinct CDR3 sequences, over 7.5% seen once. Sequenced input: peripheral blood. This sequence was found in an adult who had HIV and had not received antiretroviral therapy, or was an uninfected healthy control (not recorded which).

CDR3 sequence: CASSPGTLDTEAFF. CDR3 nucleotide sequence: TGTGCCAGCAGTCCCGGGACCTTGGACACTGAAGCTTTCTTT. The rearrangement uses TRBV27 and TRBJ1-1; possibly TRBD1 for D (5 bases). Germline CDR1 MNHEY, CDR2 SMNVEV (reference sequence). The CDR3 totals 14 residues. The V end lost 5 bases, the J end lost 3 bases, and 13 bases lay between the germline ends.